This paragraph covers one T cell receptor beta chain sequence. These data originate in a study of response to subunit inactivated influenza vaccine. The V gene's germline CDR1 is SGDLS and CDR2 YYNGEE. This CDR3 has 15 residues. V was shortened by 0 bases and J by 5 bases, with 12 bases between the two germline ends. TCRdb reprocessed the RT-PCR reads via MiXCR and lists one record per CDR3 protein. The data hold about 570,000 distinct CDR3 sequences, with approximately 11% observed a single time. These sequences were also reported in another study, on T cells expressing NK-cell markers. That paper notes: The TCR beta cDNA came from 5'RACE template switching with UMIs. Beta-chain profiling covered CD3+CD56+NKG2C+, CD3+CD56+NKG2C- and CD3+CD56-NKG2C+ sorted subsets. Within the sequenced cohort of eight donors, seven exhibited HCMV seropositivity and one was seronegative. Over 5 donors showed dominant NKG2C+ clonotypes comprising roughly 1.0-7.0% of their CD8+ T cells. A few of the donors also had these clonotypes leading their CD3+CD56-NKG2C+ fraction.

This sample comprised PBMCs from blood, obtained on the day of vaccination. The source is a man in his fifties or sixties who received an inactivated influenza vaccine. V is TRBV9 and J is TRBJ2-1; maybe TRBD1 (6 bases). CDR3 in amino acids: CASSVGGTTDNEQFF. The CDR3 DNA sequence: TGTGCCAGCAGCGTAGGTGGGACAACCGACAATGAGCAGTTCTTC.